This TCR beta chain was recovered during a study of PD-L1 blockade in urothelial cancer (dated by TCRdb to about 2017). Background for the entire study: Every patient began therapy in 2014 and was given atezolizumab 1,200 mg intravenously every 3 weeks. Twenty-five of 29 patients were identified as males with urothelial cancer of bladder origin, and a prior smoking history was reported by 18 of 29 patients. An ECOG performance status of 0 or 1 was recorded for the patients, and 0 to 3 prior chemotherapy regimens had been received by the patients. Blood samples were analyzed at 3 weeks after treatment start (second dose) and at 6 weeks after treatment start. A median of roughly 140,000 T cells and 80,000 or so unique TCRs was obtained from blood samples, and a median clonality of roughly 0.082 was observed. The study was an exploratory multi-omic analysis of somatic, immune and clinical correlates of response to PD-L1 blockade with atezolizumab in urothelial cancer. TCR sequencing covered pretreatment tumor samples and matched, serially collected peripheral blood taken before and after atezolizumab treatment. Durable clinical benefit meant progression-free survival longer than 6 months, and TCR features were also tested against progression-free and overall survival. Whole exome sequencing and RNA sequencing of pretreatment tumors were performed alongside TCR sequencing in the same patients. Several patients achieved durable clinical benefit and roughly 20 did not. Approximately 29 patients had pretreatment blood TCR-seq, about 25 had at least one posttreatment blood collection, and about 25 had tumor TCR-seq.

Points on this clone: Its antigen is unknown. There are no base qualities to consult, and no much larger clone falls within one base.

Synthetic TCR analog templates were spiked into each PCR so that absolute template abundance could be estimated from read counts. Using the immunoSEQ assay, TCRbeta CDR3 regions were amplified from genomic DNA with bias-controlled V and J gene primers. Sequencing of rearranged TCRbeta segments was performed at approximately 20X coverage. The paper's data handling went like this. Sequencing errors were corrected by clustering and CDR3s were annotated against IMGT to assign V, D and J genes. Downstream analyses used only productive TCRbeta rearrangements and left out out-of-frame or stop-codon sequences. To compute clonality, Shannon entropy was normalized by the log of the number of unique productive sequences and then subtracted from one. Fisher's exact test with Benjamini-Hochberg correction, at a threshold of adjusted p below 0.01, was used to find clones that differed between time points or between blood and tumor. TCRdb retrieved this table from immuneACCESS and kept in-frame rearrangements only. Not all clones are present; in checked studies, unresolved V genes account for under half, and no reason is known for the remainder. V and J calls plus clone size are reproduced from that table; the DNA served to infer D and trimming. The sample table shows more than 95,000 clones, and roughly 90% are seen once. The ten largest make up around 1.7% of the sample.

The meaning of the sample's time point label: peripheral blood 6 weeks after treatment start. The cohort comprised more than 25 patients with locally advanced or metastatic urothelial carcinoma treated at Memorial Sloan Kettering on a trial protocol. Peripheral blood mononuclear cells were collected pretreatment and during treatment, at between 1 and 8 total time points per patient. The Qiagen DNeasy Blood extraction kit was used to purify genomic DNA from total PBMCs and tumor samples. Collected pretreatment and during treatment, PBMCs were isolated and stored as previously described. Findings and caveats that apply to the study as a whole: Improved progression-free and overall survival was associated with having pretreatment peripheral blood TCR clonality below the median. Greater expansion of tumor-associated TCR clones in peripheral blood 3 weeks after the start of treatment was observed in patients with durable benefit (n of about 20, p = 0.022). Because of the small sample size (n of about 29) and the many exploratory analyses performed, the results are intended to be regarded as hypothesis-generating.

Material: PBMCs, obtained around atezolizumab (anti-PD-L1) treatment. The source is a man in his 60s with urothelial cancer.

The base sequence is TGCGCCAGCAGCCACCGACAGGCCTCCTACGAGCAGTACTTC. Its product reads: CASSHRQASYEQYF. The chain joins TRBV4-1 to TRBJ2-7; TRBD1 could be the D gene, as 6 bases match. The CDR3 measures 14 amino acids from cysteine to phenylalanine. Only the CDR3 DNA stays, 42 bases, in frame from base 1. The germline V gene provides CDR1 MGHRA and CDR2 YSYEKL. The trim is 3 bases for V and 0 bases for J, with a gap of 9 bases between the germline ends.